This entry concerns a single TCR beta chain. Its antigen is not known. The entry originates in a study of Tregs in tolerant kidney transplant recipients. The CDR3 has 16 amino acids. Trimming took 0 bases from V and 6 from J, leaving 14 bases between them. CDR1 LNHNV and CDR2 YYDKDF come from the germline V gene (reference sequence). TCRdb's copy holds only in-frame clones and misses some; the assay was immunoSEQ multiplex PCR. The table shows just under 65,000 clones, with about 98% occurring only once. Findings of the study overall: Biological reproducibility was not directly addressed in this study. Antigen-driven expansion was suggested because donor-specific Tregs expanded more than all Tregs in tolerant patients.

This chain uses TRBV15 with TRBJ1-4; possibly TRBD1 for D (5 bases). The material was Tregs from blood, obtained before the transplant. This receptor was obtained from a human donor who received a combined kidney and bone marrow transplant. The CDR3 nucleotides are TGTGCCACCAGCAGAGATCTAGGCTGGGGGGATGAAAAACTGTTTTTT. Its translation is CATSRDLGWGDEKLFF. Full variable domain (missing parts from reference TRBV15 and TRBJ1-4): DAMVIQNPRYQVTQFGKPVTLSCSQTLNHNVMYWYQQKSSQAPKLLFHYYDKDFNNEADTPDNFQSRRPNTSFCFLDIRSPGLGDTAMYLCATSRDLGWGDEKLFFGSGTQLSVL.